One sample yielded the 4 T cell receptor beta chains listed below, sequenced in a study of T cells after yellow fever vaccination. MiXCR was run by TCRdb on the 5' RACE reads, yielding one entry per CDR3 protein. The sample lists nearly 300,000 distinct CDR3 sequences, 7.5% to 9% seen once, with around 3.3% in the top ten. Sequencing used CD4+ T cells sorted from PBMCs, obtained 5 days after the yellow fever booster vaccination. The receptors shown here come from a young man who received the YFV17D yellow fever vaccine.

Only a few counts were recorded for this clonotype. The chain is built from TRBV15 and TRBJ1-5; D not certain. V dropped 3 bases and J dropped 2 bases, with 8 bases sitting between them. Germline CDR1 is LNHNV and CDR2 is YYDKDF (reference sequence). The CDR3 runs to 14 residues. The CDR3 loop is CATSSDNGNQPQHF. CDR3 DNA: TGTGCCACCAGCAGCGACAACGGCAATCAGCCCCAGCATTTT.

This clonotype was recorded a few times. The J gene is TRBJ1-5, the V gene TRBV4-1; the match to TRBD1 covers 7 bases. This CDR3 has 16 residues. In germline, CDR1 is MGHRA, CDR2 YSYEKL. V dropped 0 bases and J dropped 2; count of bases not matched to a gene: 4. The CDR3 sequence: CASSQDPGQGNQPQHF. In DNA form, the CDR3 reads TGCGCCAGCAGCCAAGACCCCGGACAGGGCAATCAGCCCCAGCATTTT.

This chain joins TRBV9 and TRBJ2-1, with unresolved D. This CDR3 contains 11 residues. V was trimmed by 0 bases and J by 9 bases, leaving 4 bases between them. Germline V gene data show CDR1 as SGDLS and CDR2 as YYNGEE. The DNA of the CDR3 is TGTGCCAGCAGCGTAGATTCTGAGCAGTTCTTC. It specifies CASSVDSEQFF.

The sample holds many counts of this clonotype. The genes are TRBV7-2 and TRBJ2-6; D is uncertain. The V end lost 4 bases, the J end lost 6 bases, and 13 bases lay between the germline ends. The CDR3 runs to 15 residues. The germline CDR1 and CDR2 sequences are SGHTA and FQGNSA. CDR3 nucleotide sequence: TGTGCCAGCAGCTCCTACGTCCTGTTGGCCAACGTCCTGACTTTC. Its translation is CASSSYVLLANVLTF.